This TCR beta chain was sequenced in a study of neurological immune-mediated disorders. The V end lost 0 bases, the J end lost 1 base, and 10 bases lay between the germline ends. Per the germline V gene, CDR1 is SGHRS and CDR2 is YFSETQ. The CDR3 spans 15 residues. Study-wide results and limits: TCR-beta repertoires seemed private in all groups, with no expanded CDR3 amino acid sequences shared.

For the unsorted libraries, 2 million PBMCs stored at -80 C served as input. TCRdb recomputed calls from the 5' RACE reads with MiXCR, one row per CDR3 protein. The sample comprises around 130,000 distinct CDR3 sequences, roughly 3.4% of which are singletons, and 1.3% rests with the top ten. At least ten counts were recorded for this clonotype. The antigen remains unidentified. The source of this sequence is a woman under 40 with multiple sclerosis. The sample taken for sequencing was PBMCs. The J gene is TRBJ1-1, the V gene TRBV5-1; perhaps TRBD1 as D (5 bases). The CDR3 loop reads CASSLDPGGNTEAFF. The CDR3 DNA follows: TGCGCCAGCAGCTTGGACCCGGGGGGGAACACTGAAGCTTTCTTT.